A single sample gave rise to the 9 T cell receptor beta chains below, sequenced in a study of blood T cell repertoires in COVID-19. Produced via immunoSEQ multiplex PCR; TCRdb's table is partial and in-frame only. The data show about 190,000 clones, with about nine tenths seen just once and around 7% held by the top ten. Material for sequencing was peripheral blood. These receptors were obtained from a man in his forties or fifties with acute or convalescent COVID-19.

This chain joins TRBV3-1 (or the pseudogene TRBV3-2) and TRBJ1-2, with D tentatively TRBD1 (6 bases). CDR1 and CDR2 (germline): LGHDT, YNNKEL (reference sequence). CDR3 length: 15 residues. Trimming pared 5 bases from V and 4 bases from J, leaving 17 bases between. CDR3 protein: CASSGERGSFYGYTF. The CDR3 DNA sequence: TGTGCCAGCAGCGGAGAAAGGGGGTCGTTCTATGGCTACACCTTC.

V usage is TRBV19 and J usage is TRBJ2-2; TRBD1 matches at 8 bases. The CDR3 contains 17 residues. Germline CDR1 is LNHDA and CDR2 is SQIVND (reference sequence). With V trimmed by 7 bases and J by 3 bases, 13 bases remained unmatched. The CDR3 nucleotides read TGTGCCAGTAAAAACAACAGGGGGAATAGGGACACCGGGGAGCTGTTTTTT. Translation: CASKNNRGNRDTGELFF.

The rearrangement joins TRBV7-3 to TRBJ2-3, with TRBD2 as a possible D gene (5 bases). This CDR3 contains 15 residues. Germline assignment: CDR1 SGHTA and CDR2 FQGTGA. The V and J ends lost 4 bases and 2 bases respectively, with 13 bases between them. The CDR3 nucleotides are TGTGCCAGCAGCTCGGACTCAAGAACCACAGATACGCAGTATTTT. This translates into CASSSDSRTTDTQYF.

The chain carries TRBV6-1 and TRBJ1-1; D gene uncertain. The CDR3 has 12 amino acids. CDR1 is MNHNS, CDR2 SASEGT, per germline. With 5 bases removed from V and 1 base from J, the gap between germline ends came to 5 bases. CDR3 in amino acids: CASSPRNTEAFF. The CDR3 DNA sequence: TGTGCCAGCAGTCCTCGGAACACTGAAGCTTTCTTT.

The rearrangement joins TRBV5-1 to TRBJ1-6, with a possible D match to TRBD1 (5 bases). From germline, CDR1 is SGHRS and CDR2 YFSETQ. The ends were cut back, 1 base at V and 4 bases at J, with 12 bases in the middle. The CDR3 spans 16 residues. CDR3 DNA sequence: TGCGCCAGCAGCTTGATTCAGGGTGGGTATAATTCACCCCTCCACTTT. This codes for CASSLIQGGYNSPLHF. Filled out from reference TRBV5-1 and TRBJ1-6, the complete variable domain reads KAGVTQTPRYLIKTRGQQVTLSCSPISGHRSVSWYQQTPGQGLQFLFEYFSETQRNKGNFPGRFSGRQFSNSRSEMNVSTLELGDSALYLCASSLIQGGYNSPLHFGNGTRLTVT.

The gene calls are TRBV4-1 and TRBJ2-7, with 9 bases aligning to TRBD1. The CDR3 runs 16 residues. The ends lost 5 bases at V and 1 base at J; junction bases unmatched: 9. Germline CDR1 is MGHRA and CDR2 is YSYEKL. CDR3 residues: CASSSTRDRVSYEQYF. CDR3 DNA sequence: TGCGCCAGCAGCTCTACCCGGGACAGGGTATCCTACGAGCAGTACTTC.

V gene TRBV27 combines with J gene TRBJ2-7; weak D call: TRBD2 (6 bases). Germline-derived CDR1 and CDR2 are MNHEY and SMNVEV (reference sequence). This CDR3 spans 15 amino acids. Trimming left V 5 bases short and J 0 bases short, with 14 bases between. This CDR3 is CASSLGTSSSYEQYF. The CDR3 DNA reads as TGTGCCAGCAGTCTAGGGACTTCTAGCTCCTACGAGCAGTACTTC.

The gene calls are TRBV12-3 or TRBV12-4 and TRBJ2-7; a possible D gene is TRBD1 (5 bases). This CDR3 is 13 amino acids long. V was cut by 5 bases and J by 2 bases, with 10 bases left in between. For the CDR3, the DNA is TGTGCCAGCAGTGTGACAGTTGCCTACGAGCAGTACTTC. Protein: CASSVTVAYEQYF.

The chain employs TRBV4-1 and TRBJ2-3; D possibly corresponds to TRBD1 (5 bases). The CDR3 spans 15 residues. Germline assignment: CDR1 MGHRA and CDR2 YSYEKL. The V gene lost 1 base and the J gene lost 2 bases, with 10 bases spanning the gap. The CDR3 loop reads CASSQVQGSTDTQYF. CDR3 nucleotides: TGCGCCAGCAGCCAAGTCCAGGGCTCCACAGATACGCAGTATTTT.